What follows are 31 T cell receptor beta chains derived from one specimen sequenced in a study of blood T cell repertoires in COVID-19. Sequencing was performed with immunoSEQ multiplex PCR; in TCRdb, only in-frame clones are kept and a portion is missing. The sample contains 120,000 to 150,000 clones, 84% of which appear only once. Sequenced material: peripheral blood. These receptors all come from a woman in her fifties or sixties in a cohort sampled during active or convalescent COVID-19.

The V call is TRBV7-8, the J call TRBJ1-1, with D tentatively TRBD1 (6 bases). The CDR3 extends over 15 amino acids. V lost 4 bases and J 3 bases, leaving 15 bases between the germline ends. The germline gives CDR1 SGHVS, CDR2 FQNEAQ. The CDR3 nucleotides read TGTGCCAGCAGCTCCAGAGGGGGATCGGACACTGAAGCTTTCTTT. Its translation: CASSSRGGSDTEAFF.

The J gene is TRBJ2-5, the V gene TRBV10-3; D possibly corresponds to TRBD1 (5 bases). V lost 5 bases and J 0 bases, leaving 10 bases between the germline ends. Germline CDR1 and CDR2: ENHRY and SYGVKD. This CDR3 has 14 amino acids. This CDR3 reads CAISPRADQETQYF. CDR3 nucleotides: TGTGCCATCAGTCCCAGGGCCGACCAAGAGACCCAGTACTTC.

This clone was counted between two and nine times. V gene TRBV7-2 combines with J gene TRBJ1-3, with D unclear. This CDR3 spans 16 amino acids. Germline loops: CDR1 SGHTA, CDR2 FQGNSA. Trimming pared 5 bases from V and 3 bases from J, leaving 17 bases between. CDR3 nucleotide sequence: TGTGCCAGCAGCCCAAGGAGGGATTCTTTTGGAAACACCATATATTTT. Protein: CASSPRRDSFGNTIYF.

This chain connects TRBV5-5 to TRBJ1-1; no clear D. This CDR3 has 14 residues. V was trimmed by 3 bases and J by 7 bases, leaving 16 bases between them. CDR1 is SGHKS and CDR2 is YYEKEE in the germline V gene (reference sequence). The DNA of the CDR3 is TGTGCCAGCAGCTCGGTGTTTGGTGGGAGTGAAGCTTTCTTT. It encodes CASSSVFGGSEAFF.

The CDR3 bases are TGTGCCACCACGGGGGATTATAGCAATCAGCCCCAGCATTTT. Residues: CATTGDYSNQPQHF. This rearrangement joins TRBV19 to TRBJ1-5; D possibly corresponds to TRBD1 (5 bases). V lost 10 bases to trimming and J lost 0 bases, with 13 bases between them. Germline V gene sequence: CDR1 LNHDA, CDR2 SQIVND (reference sequence). This CDR3 region has 14 residues.

The CDR3 DNA follows: TGTGCCAGCAGCCAAAGAGCGGGGCCTAGCACAGATACGCAGTATTTT. Translating it yields CASSQRAGPSTDTQYF. V gene TRBV3-1 (or the pseudogene TRBV3-2) combines with J gene TRBJ2-3; 7 nucleotides align to TRBD2. CDR1 is LGHDT, CDR2 YNNKEL, per germline (reference sequence). The CDR3 is made up of 16 amino acids. V dropped 2 bases and J dropped 0; count of bases not matched to a gene: 5.

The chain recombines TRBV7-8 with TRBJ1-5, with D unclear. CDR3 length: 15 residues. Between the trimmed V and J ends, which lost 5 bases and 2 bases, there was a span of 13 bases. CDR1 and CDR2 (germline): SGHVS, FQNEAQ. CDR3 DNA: TGTGCCAGCAGCCCCATGCGGGGAGGCAATCAGCCCCAGCATTTT. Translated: CASSPMRGGNQPQHF.

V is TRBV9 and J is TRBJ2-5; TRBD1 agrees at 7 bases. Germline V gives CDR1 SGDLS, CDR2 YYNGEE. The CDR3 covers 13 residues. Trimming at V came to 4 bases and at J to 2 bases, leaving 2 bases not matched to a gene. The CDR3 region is CASSRQGQETQYF. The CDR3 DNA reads TGTGCCAGCAGCCGACAGGGACAAGAGACCCAGTACTTC.

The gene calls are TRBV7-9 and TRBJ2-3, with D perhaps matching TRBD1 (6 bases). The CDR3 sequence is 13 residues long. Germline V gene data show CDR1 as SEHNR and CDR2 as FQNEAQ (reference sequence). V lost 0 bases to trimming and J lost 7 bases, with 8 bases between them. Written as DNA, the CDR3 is TGTGCCAGCAGCTTAGCCGACAGGAATACGCAGTATTTT. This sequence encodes CASSLADRNTQYF.

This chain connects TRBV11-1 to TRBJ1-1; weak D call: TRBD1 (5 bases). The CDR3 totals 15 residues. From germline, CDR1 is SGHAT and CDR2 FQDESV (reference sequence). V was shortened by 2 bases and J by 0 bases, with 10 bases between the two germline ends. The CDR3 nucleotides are TGTGCCAGCAGCTTATCAGCAGGGTTGAACACTGAAGCTTTCTTT. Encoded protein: CASSLSAGLNTEAFF.

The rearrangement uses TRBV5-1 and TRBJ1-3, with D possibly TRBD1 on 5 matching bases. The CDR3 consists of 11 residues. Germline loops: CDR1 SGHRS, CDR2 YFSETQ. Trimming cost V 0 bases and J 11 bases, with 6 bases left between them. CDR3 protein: CASSLGGAIYF. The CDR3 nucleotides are TGCGCCAGCAGCTTGGGGGGCGCCATATATTTT.

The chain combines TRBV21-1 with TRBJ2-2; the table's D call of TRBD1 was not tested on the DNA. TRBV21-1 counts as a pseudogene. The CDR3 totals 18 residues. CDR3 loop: CASSKRDRKIPNTGELFF. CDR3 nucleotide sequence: TGTGCCAGCAGCAAAAGGGACAGGAAAATTCCTAACACCGGGGAGCTGTTTTTT.

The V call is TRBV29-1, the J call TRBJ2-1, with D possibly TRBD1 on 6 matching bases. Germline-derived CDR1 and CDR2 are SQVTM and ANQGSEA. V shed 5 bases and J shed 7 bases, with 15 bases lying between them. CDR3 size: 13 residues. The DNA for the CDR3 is TGCAGCGTTTCTTCCGGACAGACGAATGAGCAGTTCTTC. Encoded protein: CSVSSGQTNEQFF.

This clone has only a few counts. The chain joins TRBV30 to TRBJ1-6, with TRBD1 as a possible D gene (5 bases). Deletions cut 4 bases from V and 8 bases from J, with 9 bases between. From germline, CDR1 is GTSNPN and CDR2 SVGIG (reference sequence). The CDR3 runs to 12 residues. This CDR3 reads CAWTQGYSPLHF. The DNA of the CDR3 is TGTGCCTGGACCCAGGGATATTCACCCCTCCACTTT.

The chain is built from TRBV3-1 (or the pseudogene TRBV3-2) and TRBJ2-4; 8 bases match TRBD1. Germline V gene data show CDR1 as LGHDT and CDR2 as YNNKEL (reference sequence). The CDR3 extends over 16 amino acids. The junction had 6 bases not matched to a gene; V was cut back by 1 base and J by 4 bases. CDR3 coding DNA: TGTGCCAGCAGCCAAGGAGGGGGGACAGGTAAAAACATTCAGTACTTC. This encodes CASSQGGGTGKNIQYF.

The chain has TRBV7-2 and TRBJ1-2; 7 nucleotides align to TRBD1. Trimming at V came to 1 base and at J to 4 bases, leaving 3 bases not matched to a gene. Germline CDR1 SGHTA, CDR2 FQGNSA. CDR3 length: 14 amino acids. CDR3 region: CASSLGDSTYGYTF. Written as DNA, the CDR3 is TGTGCCAGCAGCTTAGGGGACAGCACCTATGGCTACACCTTC. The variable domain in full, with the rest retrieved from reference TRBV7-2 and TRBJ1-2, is GAGVSQSPSNKVTEKGKDVELRCDPISGHTALYWYRQSLGQGLEFLIYFQGNSAPDKSGLPSDRFSAERTGGSVSTLTIQRTQQEDSAVYLCASSLGDSTYGYTFGSGTRLTVV.

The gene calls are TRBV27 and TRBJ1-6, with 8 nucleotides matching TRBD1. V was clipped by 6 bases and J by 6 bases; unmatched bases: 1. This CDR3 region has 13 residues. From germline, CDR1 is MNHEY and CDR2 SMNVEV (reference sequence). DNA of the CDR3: TGTGCCAGCAGAACAGGGGGTAATTCACCCCTCCACTTT. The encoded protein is CASRTGGNSPLHF.

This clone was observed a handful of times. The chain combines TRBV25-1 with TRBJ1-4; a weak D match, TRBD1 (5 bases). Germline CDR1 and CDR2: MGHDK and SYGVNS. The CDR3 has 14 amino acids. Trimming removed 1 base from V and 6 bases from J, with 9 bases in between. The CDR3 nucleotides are TGTGCCAGCAGTGAATGGGGGGGGGATGAAAAACTGTTTTTT. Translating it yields CASSEWGGDEKLFF.

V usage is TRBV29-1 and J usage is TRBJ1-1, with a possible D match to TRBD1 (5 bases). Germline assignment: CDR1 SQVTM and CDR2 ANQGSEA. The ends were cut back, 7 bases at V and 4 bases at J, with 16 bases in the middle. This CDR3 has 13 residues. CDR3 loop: CSAQTRDSTEAFF. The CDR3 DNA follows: TGCAGCGCTCAAACCAGGGATTCCACTGAAGCTTTCTTT.

CDR3 sequence: CASSAGLAGGPLQETQYF. In DNA form, the CDR3 reads TGTGCCAGCAGCGCCGGACTAGCGGGGGGCCCTCTCCAAGAGACCCAGTACTTC. The chain is built from TRBV9 and TRBJ2-5; 14 bases match TRBD2. The CDR3 spans 18 residues. The J segment lost 1 base and the V segment lost 3 bases, leaving 8 bases of the junction unmatched. In germline, CDR1 is SGDLS, CDR2 YYNGEE.

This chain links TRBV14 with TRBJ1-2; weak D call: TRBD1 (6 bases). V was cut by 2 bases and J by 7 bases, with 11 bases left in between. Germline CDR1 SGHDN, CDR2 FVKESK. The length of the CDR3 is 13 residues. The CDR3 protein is CASSQQQGVGYTF. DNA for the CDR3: TGTGCCAGCAGCCAACAACAGGGTGTTGGCTACACCTTC.

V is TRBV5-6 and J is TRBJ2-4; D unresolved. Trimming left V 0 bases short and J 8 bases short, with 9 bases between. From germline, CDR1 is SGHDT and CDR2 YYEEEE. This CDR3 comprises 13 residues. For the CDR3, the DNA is TGTGCCAGCAGCTTGGGGCTAGTTGACATTCAGTACTTC. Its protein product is CASSLGLVDIQYF.

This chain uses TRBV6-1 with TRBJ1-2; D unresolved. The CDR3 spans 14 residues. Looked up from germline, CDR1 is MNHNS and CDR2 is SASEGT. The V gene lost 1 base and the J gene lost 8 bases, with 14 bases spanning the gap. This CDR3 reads CASSEGVGWRGYTF. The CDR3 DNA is TGTGCCAGCAGTGAAGGGGTGGGTTGGAGGGGCTACACCTTC.

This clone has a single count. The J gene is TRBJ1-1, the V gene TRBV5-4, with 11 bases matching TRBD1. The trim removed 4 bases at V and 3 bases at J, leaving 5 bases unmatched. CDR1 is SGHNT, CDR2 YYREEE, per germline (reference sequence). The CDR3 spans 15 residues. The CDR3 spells CASSGPGQGDTEAFF. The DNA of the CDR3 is TGTGCCAGCAGCGGGCCGGGACAGGGGGACACTGAAGCTTTCTTT.

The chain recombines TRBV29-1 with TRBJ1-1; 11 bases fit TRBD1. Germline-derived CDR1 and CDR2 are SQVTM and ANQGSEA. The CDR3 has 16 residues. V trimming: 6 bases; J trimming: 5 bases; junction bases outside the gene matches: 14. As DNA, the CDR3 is TGCAGCGTACTCCCGCCGGGGACAGGGGGAAGTACTGAAGCTTTCTTT. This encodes CSVLPPGTGGSTEAFF.

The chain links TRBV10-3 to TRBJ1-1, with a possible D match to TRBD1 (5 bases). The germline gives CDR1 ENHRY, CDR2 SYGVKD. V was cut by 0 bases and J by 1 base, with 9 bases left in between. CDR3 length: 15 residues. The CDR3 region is CAISESGHRNTEAFF. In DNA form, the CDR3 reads TGTGCCATCAGTGAGTCGGGGCATCGGAACACTGAAGCTTTCTTT.

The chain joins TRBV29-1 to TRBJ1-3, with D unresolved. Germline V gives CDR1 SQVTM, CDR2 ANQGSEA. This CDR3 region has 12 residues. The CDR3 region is CSGRGSGNTIYF. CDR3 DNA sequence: TGCTCCGGCCGGGGTTCTGGAAACACCATATATTTT. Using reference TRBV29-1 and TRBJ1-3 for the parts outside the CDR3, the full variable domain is SAVISQKPSRDICQRGTSLTIQCQVDSQVTMMFWYRQQPGQSLTLIATANQGSEATYESGFVIDKFPISRPNLTFSTLTVSNMSPEDSSIYLCSGRGSGNTIYFGEGSWLTVV.

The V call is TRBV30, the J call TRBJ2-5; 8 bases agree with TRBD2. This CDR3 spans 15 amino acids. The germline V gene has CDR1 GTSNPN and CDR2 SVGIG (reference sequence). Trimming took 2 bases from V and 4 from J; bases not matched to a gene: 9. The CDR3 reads CAWSPGGGRRETQYF. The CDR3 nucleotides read TGTGCCTGGAGTCCCGGGGGGGGGCGGCGAGAGACCCAGTACTTC.

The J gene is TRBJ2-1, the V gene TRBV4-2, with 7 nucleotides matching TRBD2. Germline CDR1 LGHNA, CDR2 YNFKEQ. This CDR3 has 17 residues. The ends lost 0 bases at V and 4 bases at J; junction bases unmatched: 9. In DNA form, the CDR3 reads TGTGCCAGCAGCCAAGAAGGGTACTCGGGGGGTTACAATGAGCAGTTCTTC. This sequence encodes CASSQEGYSGGYNEQFF.

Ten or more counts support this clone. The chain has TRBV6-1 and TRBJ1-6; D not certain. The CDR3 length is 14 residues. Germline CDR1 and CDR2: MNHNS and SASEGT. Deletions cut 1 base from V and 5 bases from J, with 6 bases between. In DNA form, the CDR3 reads TGTGCCAGCAGTGAAGGGCGGGATAATTCACCCCTCCACTTT. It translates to CASSEGRDNSPLHF.

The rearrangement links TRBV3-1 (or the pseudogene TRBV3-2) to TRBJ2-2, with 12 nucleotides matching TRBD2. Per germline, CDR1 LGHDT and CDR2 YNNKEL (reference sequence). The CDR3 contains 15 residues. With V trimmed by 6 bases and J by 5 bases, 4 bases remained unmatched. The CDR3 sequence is CASSLAGGRTGELFF. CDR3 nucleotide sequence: TGTGCCAGCAGTCTAGCGGGGGGGCGGACCGGGGAGCTGTTTTTT.